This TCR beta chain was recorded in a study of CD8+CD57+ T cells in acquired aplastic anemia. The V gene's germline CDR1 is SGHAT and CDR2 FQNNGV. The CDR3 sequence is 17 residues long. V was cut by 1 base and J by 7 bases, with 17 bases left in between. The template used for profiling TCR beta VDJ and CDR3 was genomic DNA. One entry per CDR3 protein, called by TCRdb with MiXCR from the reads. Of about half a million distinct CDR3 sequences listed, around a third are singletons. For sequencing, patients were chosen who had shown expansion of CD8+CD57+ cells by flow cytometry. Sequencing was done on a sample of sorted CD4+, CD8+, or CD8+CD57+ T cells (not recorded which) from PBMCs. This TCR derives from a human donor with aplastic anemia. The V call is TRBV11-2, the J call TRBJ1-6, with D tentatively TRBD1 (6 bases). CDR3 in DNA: TGTGCCAGCAGCTTAGTTGGTCAGGGGTCGGGGAATTCACCCCTCCACTTT. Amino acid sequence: CASSLVGQGSGNSPLHF.